The present entry profiles one TCR beta chain with its context. It lacks a known antigen. There are no base qualities to consult, and no much larger clone falls within one base. This entry is derived from a study of T cell responses to AZD1222 COVID-19 vaccine (dated by TCRdb to about 2021). Background on the whole study: AZD1222 recipients with second doses at about 4 weeks or about 12 weeks were pooled, because spike-specific TCR depth and breadth did not differ between schedules. Enrollment into the trials was organized by age into subgroups of 18-55, 56-69 and 70-plus years, and those subgroups contained around 150, 28 and 57 TCR-sequenced participants, respectively. A total of 230 to 250 trial participants underwent TCR sequencing, of whom roughly 210 received two doses of AZD1222 and 26 received two doses of the MenACWY control vaccine.

In the paper's terms, the time point label means: baseline before first vaccination. Samples from vaccinated people were obtained from the UK trials COV001 and COV002, which included a single-blind randomized controlled phase 2/3 trial of AZD1222 (ChAdOx1 nCoV-19) in healthy adults. Trial participant PBMC samples were collected at day 0 and day 28 after the second dose for TCRbeta chain sequencing. The CDR3 regions of human TCRbeta chains were analyzed by immunosequencing. The published analysis was carried out like this. TCRs in the repertoires were compared against a reference library of SARS-CoV-2-specific TCRs that had been generated with the MIRA antigen-specificity platform. Breadth was defined as the fraction of unique TCRs that were SARS-CoV-2-associated. Depth was defined as the fraction of total T cells that were SARS-CoV-2-associated. Each spike-specific TCR was assigned to its reactive spike region and to a CD4 or CD8 class using the MIRA data. Log10-transformed breadth and depth values were compared by one-way ANOVA with Sidak's multiple comparisons tests. Not all clones reach the TCRdb copy of this immuneACCESS table, which keeps in-frame sequences only. Checked studies attribute under half of the gap to unresolved V genes and leave the rest unexplained. The D gene and trimming were derived from the DNA, and the V and J assignments and clone size from that table. Across this sample there are some 150,000 clones, with just under 95% seen only once. The ten largest clonotypes hold roughly 1% of the sample.

CDR1 and CDR2 were assigned from the germline V gene as SGHAT and FQNNGV. The germline ends are 12 bases apart after V is trimmed by 1 base and J by 0 bases. From cysteine to phenylalanine, the CDR3 is 16 amino acids long. Just CDR3 DNA is preserved here, 48 bases in frame from base 1. The paper's findings and limits, for the study overall: Because no day 14 peak-response samples were available, the repertoires could be characterized only after the peak T cell response. The whole spike protein was spanned by vaccine-associated CD4 TCRs, and dominant responses were seen in regions 160-218 and 743-854. The 56-69-year group was small, and its depth increase did not reach significance, likely because of low power. After two AZD1222 doses, spike-specific TCR breadth and depth were significantly higher than at day 0 and than in MenACWY recipients. Conclusions about previously exposed vaccinees are limited because only 6 or 7 AZD1222 recipients were SARS-CoV-2 seropositive at baseline. Nearly half of unique spike-specific TCRs reportedly recognized epitopes outside regions mutated in the B.1.351 and B.1.1.7 variants. Most participants were white British and females outnumbered males, and the authors suggested that clonal diversity may have been underestimated.

The material was peripheral blood, obtained on day 0 of AZD1222 vaccination. This sequence was found in an adult in good health. Recombination connected TRBV11-2 to TRBJ2-5; the D gene assignment is ambiguous. The nucleotides read TGTGCCAGCAGCTTAGGAGAGACCTGGTACCAAGAGACCCAGTACTTC. Its protein product is CASSLGETWYQETQYF.